Each of the 28 T cell receptor beta chains below was sequenced from the same sample in a study of shared clonotypes between healthy human individuals. Using immunoSEQ multiplex PCR, the repertoire was profiled, and TCRdb retains in-frame clones only, with some absent. The table includes approximately 2.3 million clones, over 90% detected once. The sequenced sample consisted of naive CD4+ T cells from PBMCs. Subset noted: CD45RA+ positively selected. Source of these receptors: a man younger than 35 in good health. Some clones in this sample may be carry-over from other donors' samples.

V is TRBV7-6 and J is TRBJ2-5; 9 nucleotides match TRBD2. This CDR3 region has 15 residues. Germline V CDR1 and CDR2: SGHVS, FNYEAQ. Unmatched junction bases numbered 2, after V lost 1 base and J lost 2 bases. CDR3 sequence reads: CASSLGGRVQETQYF. CDR3 coding DNA: TGTGCCAGCAGCTTAGGCGGGAGGGTACAAGAGACCCAGTACTTC.

The gene calls are TRBV7-3 and TRBJ2-2; D tentatively reads TRBD1 or TRBD2 (6 bases each). Germline lookup yields CDR1 SGHTA and CDR2 FQGTGA. The CDR3 covers 15 residues. The V and J ends lost 0 bases and 7 bases respectively, with 12 bases between them. CDR3 sequence reads: CASSLTSGADGELFF. The CDR3 DNA is TGTGCCAGCAGCTTAACATCGGGGGCGGACGGGGAGCTGTTTTTT.

The chain carries TRBV6-6 and TRBJ1-2; D unresolved. V lost 10 bases, J lost 7 bases, and 10 bases lay in between. The germline V gene has CDR1 MNHNY and CDR2 SVGAGI (reference sequence). CDR3 size: 10 residues. CDR3 DNA: TGTGCCAACCTGGTCTGTGGCTACACCTTC. Translating it yields CANLVCGYTF.

The chain is built from TRBV5-1 and TRBJ1-1, with 7 bases identical to TRBD1. The length of the CDR3 is 15 residues. Unmatched junction bases numbered 7, after V lost 1 base and J lost 4 bases. CDR1 and CDR2 (germline): SGHRS, YFSETQ. In DNA form, the CDR3 reads TGCGCCAGCAGCTTGACGGTGACAGGGTCCACTGAAGCTTTCTTT. Its translation: CASSLTVTGSTEAFF.

The chain uses TRBV18 and TRBJ1-1; D might be TRBD1 (5 bases). The CDR3 sequence is 14 residues long. Germline CDR1 and CDR2: KGHSH and LQKENI. The V gene lost 4 bases and the J gene lost 0 bases, with 9 bases spanning the gap. The CDR3 reads CASSQQAVNTEAFF. The CDR3 region has the DNA TGTGCCAGCTCACAACAGGCCGTGAACACTGAAGCTTTCTTT.

This clone was seen only once. The chain uses TRBV2 and TRBJ1-1; D is undetermined. Trimming left V 5 bases short and J 8 bases short, with 18 bases between. The germline CDR1 and CDR2 sequences are SNHLY and FYNNEI. The length of the CDR3 is 14 residues. The CDR3, as DNA: TGTGCCAGCAGTCCAGAAGGAGGCCGGCCGGAAGCTTTCTTT. Translation: CASSPEGGRPEAFF.

The V and J genes are TRBV5-1 and TRBJ2-6, with a tentative D call TRBD2 (6 bases). From germline, CDR1 is SGHRS and CDR2 YFSETQ. Trimming took 1 base from V and 4 from J, leaving 12 bases between them. The CDR3 sequence is 16 residues long. For the CDR3, the DNA is TGCGCCAGCAGCTTGCCCCAACGGGAGGGGGCCAACGTCCTGACTTTC. It encodes CASSLPQREGANVLTF.

This rearrangement joins TRBV14 to TRBJ2-3; D might be TRBD2 (6 bases). This CDR3 comprises 12 residues. Trimming shortened V by 4 bases and J by 11 bases, and 13 bases separated the two germline ends. The germline V gene encodes CDR1 SGHDN and CDR2 FVKESK. The chain's CDR3 is CASSRQGLRQYF. The CDR3, as DNA: TGTGCCAGCAGCCGCCAGGGACTTAGGCAGTATTTT.

This chain joins TRBV28 and TRBJ1-2; 9 bases align to TRBD1. The CDR3 loop spans 17 amino acids. Germline V CDR1 and CDR2: MDHEN, SYDVKM. The junction had 16 bases not matched to a gene; V was cut back by 4 bases and J by 7 bases. CDR3 loop: CASSSGTGSGHGPGYTF. The CDR3 bases are TGTGCCAGCAGTTCCGGGACAGGGAGCGGTCACGGCCCTGGCTACACCTTC.

The chain combines TRBV28 with TRBJ1-1; TRBD1 aligns across 7 bases. The V gene end was trimmed by 6 bases and the J gene end by 8 bases; junction bases not matched to a gene: 12. This CDR3 has 14 amino acids. Per the germline V gene, CDR1 is MDHEN and CDR2 is SYDVKM. The CDR3 nucleotides read TGTGCCAGCAGCCACAGGGGCTCACTCCTAGAAGCTTTCTTT. Protein product: CASSHRGSLLEAFF.

The chain joins TRBV2 to TRBJ2-3, with D uncertain. CDR1 is SNHLY and CDR2 is FYNNEI in the germline V gene. The V end was cut by 11 bases, the J end by 6 bases, with 27 bases between. The CDR3 has 16 amino acids. The CDR3 DNA sequence: TGTGCCTCAGTCCCCCGGGCCCGCAGCCCCACGGATACGCAGTATTTT. Translated, it gives CASVPRARSPTDTQYF.

The J gene is TRBJ2-3, the V gene TRBV5-1, with D hard to call. Trimming stripped 0 bases from V and 0 bases from J, with 8 bases between. CDR1 and CDR2 (germline): SGHRS, YFSETQ. The CDR3 contains 15 residues. The DNA of the CDR3 is TGCGCCAGCAGCTTGGTGGTGGAGAGCACAGATACGCAGTATTTT. This translates into CASSLVVESTDTQYF.

The chain employs TRBV7-9 and TRBJ2-5; weak D call: TRBD1 (5 bases). Germline V lookup: CDR1 SEHNR, CDR2 FQNEAQ (reference sequence). CDR3 length equals 12 residues. Trimming stripped 10 bases from V and 2 bases from J, with 11 bases between. CDR3 in DNA: TGTGCCAACGGACAACTTCAAGAGACCCAGTACTTC. This sequence encodes CANGQLQETQYF.

The chain joins TRBV5-1 to TRBJ2-5, with 7 bases matching TRBD2. Germline V gene data show CDR1 as SGHRS and CDR2 as YFSETQ. V lost 4 bases to trimming and J lost 5 bases; unmatched junction nucleotides: 2. The CDR3 loop spans 12 amino acids. CDR3 bases: TGCGCCAGCAGCATGGGAGGGGAGACCCAGTACTTC. It specifies CASSMGGETQYF.

The V gene is TRBV28, the J gene TRBJ1-2; TRBD1 aligns across 9 bases. The germline V gene encodes CDR1 MDHEN and CDR2 SYDVKM. V gave up 7 bases and J gave up 7 bases; unmatched junction bases: 16. This CDR3 has 16 amino acids. The CDR3 DNA reads as TGTGCCAGCAACCCCCCTGGGACAGGGAACTTTCGTGGCTACACCTTC. It encodes CASNPPGTGNFRGYTF.

CDR3: CASSQGSGNLFGYTF. Written as DNA, the CDR3 is TGCGCCAGCAGCCAAGGATCCGGAAACCTGTTCGGCTACACCTTC. The chain has TRBV4-3 and TRBJ1-2; D is uncertain. This CDR3 has 15 amino acids. Trimming removed 1 base at V and 8 bases at J, with 17 bases between. CDR1 and CDR2 (germline): LGHNA, YSLEER.

The rearrangement uses TRBV28 and TRBJ1-4; D may be TRBD1 (6 bases). V lost 10 bases and J 4 bases, leaving 13 bases between the germline ends. The CDR3 is 13 amino acids. From germline, CDR1 is MDHEN and CDR2 SYDVKM. The chain's CDR3 is CATTGQINEKLFF. The CDR3 DNA sequence: TGTGCCACCACAGGACAGATTAATGAAAAACTGTTTTTT.

V is TRBV15 and J is TRBJ2-7; 7 bases fit TRBD2. CDR3 length equals 16 residues. Germline-derived CDR1 and CDR2 are LNHNV and YYDKDF (reference sequence). V was pared by 2 bases and J by 2 bases, with 9 bases of the junction left unmatched. The CDR3 loop is CATSRLASGYTYEQYF. The CDR3 nucleotides read TGTGCCACCAGCAGACTCGCTAGCGGATATACCTACGAGCAGTACTTC.

This rearrangement joins TRBV4-2 to TRBJ2-6; the match to TRBD2 covers 7 bases. The CDR3 consists of 17 residues. J lost 2 bases, V lost 1 base, and 5 bases had no gene match. Germline CDR1 reads LGHNA; CDR2 reads YNFKEQ. The CDR3 DNA follows: TGTGCCAGCAGCCAAGTTGGCGCGGGAGCTGGGGCCAACGTCCTGACTTTC. Its translation is CASSQVGAGAGANVLTF.

The gene calls are TRBV5-1 and TRBJ2-7, with D possibly called TRBD1 or TRBD2 (5 bases each). Trimming stripped 2 bases from V and 2 bases from J, with 11 bases between. Germline loops: CDR1 SGHRS, CDR2 YFSETQ. The CDR3 extends over 14 amino acids. CDR3 loop: CASSLGDLPYEQYF. CDR3 coding DNA: TGCGCCAGCAGCTTAGGGGACCTGCCCTACGAGCAGTACTTC.

The chain combines TRBV18 with TRBJ1-1; no clear D. CDR3 length: 13 residues. V lost 6 bases and J 3 bases, leaving 11 bases between the germline ends. Germline V gene sequence: CDR1 KGHSH, CDR2 LQKENI. CDR3 DNA: TGTGCCAGCTCCGGGTCACTCCACACTGAAGCTTTCTTT. This sequence encodes CASSGSLHTEAFF.

This clone showed up just once. The limits of the CDR3 on the DNA are not certain, so only TCRdb's listed CDR3 is given. This chain uses TRBV19 with TRBJ1-2; the table's D call, TRBD1, was not checked against the DNA. The CDR3 spans 15 residues, counting both ends. Germline V CDR1 and CDR2: LNHDA, SQIVND (reference sequence). The CDR3 protein is CASTSGQGRMQGYTF.

Points on this clone: In the same sample, other DNA sequences code for this CDR3. The rearrangement joins TRBV9 to TRBJ2-5; no reliable D call. The length of the CDR3 is 13 residues. Trimming left V 0 bases short and J 4 bases short, with 7 bases between. Per the germline V gene, CDR1 is SGDLS and CDR2 is YYNGEE. The CDR3 loop reads CASSVGVGETQYF. The CDR3 DNA follows: TGTGCCAGCAGCGTAGGGGTGGGAGAGACCCAGTACTTC. The full variable domain, completed using reference TRBV9 and TRBJ2-5, is DSGVTQTPKHLITATGQRVTLRCSPRSGDLSVYWYQQSLDQGLQFLIQYYNGEERAKGNILERFSAQQFPDLHSELNLSSLELGDSALYFCASSVGVGETQYFGPGTRLLVL.

J is TRBJ1-5 and V is TRBV4-2; D perhaps matches TRBD1 (6 bases). The CDR3 has 15 amino acids. The germline V and J ends were trimmed by 0 bases and 9 bases, with 15 bases remaining between them. Germline-derived CDR1 and CDR2 are LGHNA and YNFKEQ. CDR3 bases: TGTGCCAGCAGCCAAGAGAAAAGGGGGGGATGGCCCCAGCATTTT. Its translation is CASSQEKRGGWPQHF.

The chain carries TRBV7-2 and TRBJ2-3, with TRBD2 matching 11 bases. This CDR3 contains 15 residues. Trimming removed 7 bases from V and 4 bases from J; junction bases left unmatched: 7. CDR1 is SGHTA and CDR2 is FQGNSA in the germline V gene. The CDR3 bases are TGTGCCAGCAACGTTCTAGCGGGAGGCCCAGATACGCAGTATTTT. It codes for CASNVLAGGPDTQYF.

The chain uses TRBV7-2 and TRBJ1-1, with 12 bases aligning to TRBD1. V trimming: 8 bases; J trimming: 4 bases; junction bases outside the gene matches: 8. Per the germline V gene, CDR1 is SGHTA and CDR2 is FQGNSA. This CDR3 comprises 15 residues. The CDR3 sequence is CASRRDRGPGTEAFF. The CDR3 nucleotides are TGTGCCAGCCGACGGGACAGGGGGCCGGGCACTGAAGCTTTCTTT.

The chain carries TRBV30 and TRBJ1-2, with D perhaps matching TRBD1 (5 bases). Looked up from germline, CDR1 is GTSNPN and CDR2 is SVGIG (reference sequence). The CDR3 extends over 14 amino acids. Trimming shortened V by 3 bases and J by 0 bases, and 11 bases separated the two germline ends. CDR3 sequence reads: CAWRGETPNYGYTF. The DNA of the CDR3 is TGTGCCTGGAGGGGGGAGACCCCTAACTATGGCTACACCTTC.

This chain connects TRBV28 to TRBJ1-4, with D unclear. Germline V CDR1 and CDR2: MDHEN, SYDVKM. V was trimmed by 5 bases and J by 8 bases, leaving 15 bases between them. This CDR3 contains 14 residues. The CDR3 bases are TGTGCCAGCAGTCTACACGGGGTCGGCGAAAAACTGTTTTTT. This codes for CASSLHGVGEKLFF.